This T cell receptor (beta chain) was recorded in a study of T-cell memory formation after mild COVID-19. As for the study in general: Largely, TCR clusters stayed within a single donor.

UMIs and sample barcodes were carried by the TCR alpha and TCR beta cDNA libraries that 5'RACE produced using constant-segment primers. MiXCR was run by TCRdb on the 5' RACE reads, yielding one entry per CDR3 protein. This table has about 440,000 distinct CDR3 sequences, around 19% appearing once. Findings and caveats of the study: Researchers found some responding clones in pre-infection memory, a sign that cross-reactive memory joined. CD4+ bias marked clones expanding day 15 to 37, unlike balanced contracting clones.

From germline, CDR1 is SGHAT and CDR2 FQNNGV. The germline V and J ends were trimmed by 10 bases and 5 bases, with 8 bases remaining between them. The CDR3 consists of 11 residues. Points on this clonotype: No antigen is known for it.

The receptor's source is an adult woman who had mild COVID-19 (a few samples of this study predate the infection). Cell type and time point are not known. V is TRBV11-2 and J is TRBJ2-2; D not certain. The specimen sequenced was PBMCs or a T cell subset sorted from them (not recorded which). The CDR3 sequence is CAKRSTGELFF. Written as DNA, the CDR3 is TGTGCCAAGAGATCTACCGGGGAGCTGTTTTTT.